A single sample gave rise to the 20 T cell receptor beta chains below, sequenced in a study of OX40 agonist ivuxolimab in advanced cancers. The protocol was immunoSEQ multiplex PCR, while the TCRdb copy is restricted to in-frame clones and leaves out a portion. The sample records some 20,000 clones, approximately 80% being singletons. Sequenced here: CD4+ or CD8+ T cells sorted from blood, sampled in a trial of the OX40 agonist ivuxolimab. Receptors were obtained from an adult with an advanced solid tumor such as melanoma, head and neck, liver or kidney cancer.

The J gene is TRBJ2-7, the V gene TRBV4-3; TRBD2 matches at 14 bases. The germline gives CDR1 LGHNA, CDR2 YSLEER. V gave up 4 bases and J gave up 4 bases; unmatched junction bases: 3. The CDR3 extends over 15 amino acids. The CDR3 nucleotides are TGCGCCAGCAGCCCGACTAGCGGGAGGGCATACGAGCAGTACTTC. It translates to CASSPTSGRAYEQYF.

The J gene is TRBJ2-7, the V gene TRBV9; weak D call: TRBD2 (6 bases). V was shortened by 0 bases and J by 3 bases, with 10 bases between the two germline ends. The CDR3 loop spans 14 amino acids. Per germline, CDR1 SGDLS and CDR2 YYNGEE. The CDR3 DNA follows: TGTGCCAGCAGCGTAGCCGGGAGCCTCTACGAGCAGTACTTC. Translated: CASSVAGSLYEQYF.

This clone was counted only a few times. The chain is built from TRBV2 and TRBJ2-5; maybe TRBD2 (6 bases). Germline CDR1 reads SNHLY; CDR2 reads FYNNEI. The ends were cut back, 3 bases at V and 5 bases at J, with 16 bases in the middle. This CDR3 comprises 15 residues. CDR3 residues: CASSDGGLQAETQYF. CDR3 bases: TGTGCCAGCAGTGATGGGGGACTCCAGGCGGAGACCCAGTACTTC.

The CDR3 spells CASPRGMNTEAFF. The CDR3 DNA sequence: TGTGCCAGCCCCAGGGGCATGAACACTGAAGCTTTCTTT. This chain joins TRBV27 and TRBJ1-1; D perhaps matches TRBD1 (6 bases). Per the germline V gene, CDR1 is MNHEY and CDR2 is SMNVEV (reference sequence). The V end was cut by 8 bases, the J end by 0 bases, with 10 bases between. The CDR3 runs to 13 residues.

This clone was seen just once. The CDR3 DNA reads TGCGCCAGCAGCCAAGAAGCGACAGGGGGCCTATACGAGCAGTACTTC. Protein product: CASSQEATGGLYEQYF. This sequence joins TRBV4-3 and TRBJ2-7; 10 bases are a match to TRBD1. The V gene's germline CDR1 is LGHNA and CDR2 YSLEER. The CDR3 has 16 residues. Trimming cost V 0 bases and J 4 bases; bases outside gene matches: 6.

V gene TRBV30 combines with J gene TRBJ1-2, with D maybe TRBD1 (6 bases). Per the germline V gene, CDR1 is GTSNPN and CDR2 is SVGIG (reference sequence). Trimming took off 3 bases at V and 1 base at J, with 9 bases between the two ends. The CDR3 length is 13 residues. DNA of the CDR3: TGTGCCTGGAGCCCAGGGGATAACTATGGCTACACCTTC. Translated: CAWSPGDNYGYTF.

The J gene is TRBJ2-5, the V gene TRBV2, with 10 nucleotides matching TRBD2. The CDR3 is 14 residues long. With V trimmed by 10 bases and J by 5 bases, 10 bases remained unmatched. The germline CDR1 and CDR2 sequences are SNHLY and FYNNEI. The CDR3 nucleotides are TGTGCCAACCGGAGCGGGAGGGCCGGGGAGACCCAGTACTTC. Its protein product is CANRSGRAGETQYF.

There are a few counts of this clone. V gene TRBV29-1 combines with J gene TRBJ1-1, with TRBD1 identical over 10 bases. The junction had 14 bases not matched to a gene; V was cut back by 7 bases and J by 0 bases. This CDR3 has 17 residues. CDR1 is SQVTM, CDR2 ANQGSEA, per germline. The CDR3 region has the DNA TGCAGCGCGCGAATCCCGGGACAGGGGCCATTGAACACTGAAGCTTTCTTT. Its protein is CSARIPGQGPLNTEAFF.

The chain employs TRBV7-2 and TRBJ2-1; 14 positions match TRBD2. The J segment lost 7 bases and the V segment lost 2 bases, leaving 10 bases of the junction unmatched. The CDR3 consists of 18 residues. Germline values: CDR1 SGHTA, CDR2 FQGNSA. The CDR3, as DNA: TGTGCCAGCAGCTTAAGGGGACTAGCGGGAGTGGGTCGGAATGAGCAGTTCTTC. This sequence encodes CASSLRGLAGVGRNEQFF.

The CDR3 DNA reads TGTGCCAGCAGCTTGGCGGGGCAGGGTTTGAACACTGAAGCTTTCTTT. Translating it yields CASSLAGQGLNTEAFF. This chain connects TRBV7-9 to TRBJ1-1, with D possibly TRBD1 on 5 matching bases. The CDR3 has 16 amino acids. The V end was cut by 3 bases, the J end by 0 bases, with 14 bases between. Germline-derived CDR1 and CDR2 are SEHNR and FQNEAQ (reference sequence).

This clone was counted between two and nine times. This chain uses TRBV5-1 with TRBJ1-1; D remains unclear. Trimming shortened V by 0 bases and J by 4 bases, and 7 bases separated the two germline ends. The CDR3 has 13 amino acids. Germline V gene lookup returns CDR1 SGHRS and CDR2 YFSETQ. The CDR3 loop reads CASSLGGLTEAFF. The CDR3 nucleotides are TGCGCCAGCAGCTTGGGAGGCCTCACTGAAGCTTTCTTT.

This chain joins TRBV29-1 and TRBJ2-7; TRBD2 matches 10 bases. CDR3 length equals 12 residues. CDR1 SQVTM and CDR2 ANQGSEA come from the germline V gene. The trim removed 6 bases at V and 4 bases at J, leaving 3 bases unmatched. Here the CDR3 reads CSVLSGRYEQYF. The CDR3 DNA reads TGCAGCGTCCTTAGCGGGAGGTACGAGCAGTACTTC.

CDR3 loop: CSVTGEVIVRDGYTF. Here the CDR3 DNA reads TGCAGCGTTACTGGGGAGGTGATAGTAAGAGATGGCTACACCTTC. The chain links TRBV29-1 to TRBJ1-2; D remains ambiguous. Germline V lookup: CDR1 SQVTM, CDR2 ANQGSEA. V dropped 5 bases and J dropped 6 bases, with 22 bases sitting between them. CDR3 length: 15 residues.

The rearrangement links TRBV15 to TRBJ2-3; the match to TRBD2 covers 10 bases. This CDR3 has 13 residues. Trimming took 9 bases from V and 10 from J; bases not matched to a gene: 10. CDR1 and CDR2 from the germline V gene are LNHNV and YYDKDF (reference sequence). For the CDR3, the DNA is TGTGCCACGAGACTAGCGGGTGGCCTGGCGCAGTATTTT. Protein product: CATRLAGGLAQYF.

The J gene is TRBJ1-2, the V gene TRBV5-1; D is undetermined. Trimming took off 3 bases at V and 5 bases at J, with 14 bases between the two ends. From germline, CDR1 is SGHRS and CDR2 YFSETQ. The CDR3 sequence is 14 residues long. DNA of the CDR3: TGCGCCAGCAGCTCCGAATGGACGGGGTATGGCTACACCTTC. Its translation is CASSSEWTGYGYTF.

This rearrangement joins TRBV19 to TRBJ2-1; TRBD1 agrees at 9 bases. The CDR3 is 15 residues long. Per germline, CDR1 LNHDA and CDR2 SQIVND (reference sequence). Trimming removed 3 bases from V and 4 bases from J; junction bases left unmatched: 4. This chain's CDR3 is CASSISTGGYNEQFF. The CDR3 DNA follows: TGTGCCAGTAGTATCTCGACAGGGGGATACAATGAGCAGTTCTTC.

This clone was counted a few times. V and J are TRBV5-6 and TRBJ2-1; 12 positions agree with TRBD2. The CDR3 length is 18 residues. The germline V gene encodes CDR1 SGHDT and CDR2 YYEEEE. V was pared by 0 bases and J by 0 bases, with 4 bases of the junction left unmatched. CDR3: CASSLGLAGVGSYNEQFF. CDR3 nucleotides: TGTGCCAGCAGCTTGGGACTAGCGGGGGTGGGCTCCTACAATGAGCAGTTCTTC.

The sample holds one count of this clone. The V call is TRBV27, the J call TRBJ1-1; D is perhaps TRBD1 (5 bases). V was pared by 3 bases and J by 5 bases, with 19 bases between. The CDR3 spans 16 residues. CDR1 and CDR2 from the germline V gene are MNHEY and SMNVEV (reference sequence). CDR3: CASSLEASRARTEAFF. The CDR3 nucleotides read TGTGCCAGCAGTTTGGAGGCCAGCAGGGCGAGGACTGAAGCTTTCTTT.

The rearrangement uses TRBV11-2 and TRBJ2-5; D possibly corresponds to TRBD2 (5 bases). The V gene lost 9 bases and the J gene lost 10 bases, with 15 bases spanning the gap. Germline values: CDR1 SGHAT, CDR2 FQNNGV. This CDR3 spans 11 amino acids. CDR3 protein: CASGLSGDQYF. The CDR3 coding sequence is TGTGCCAGTGGCCTATCCGGGGACCAGTACTTC.

The genes are TRBV7-2 and TRBJ2-1; D gene uncertain. The CDR3 is made up of 14 amino acids. Per the germline V gene, CDR1 is SGHTA and CDR2 is FQGNSA. The germline V and J ends were trimmed by 2 bases and 7 bases, with 12 bases remaining between them. The CDR3 DNA is TGTGCCAGCAGCTTAACTAAGAGTAGGAATGAGCAGTTCTTC. As protein: CASSLTKSRNEQFF.